This record covers a single T cell receptor (beta chain). Its specificity is unknown. Unique molecular identifiers had been added to the TCR beta cDNA libraries. The authors obtained 540,000 or so cDNA molecules from around 0.96 to 9.9 million T cells. Each CDR3 protein is one row after TCRdb ran MiXCR on the PCR reads. There are roughly 600,000 distinct CDR3 sequences in the sample; 44% occur only once, and 1.5% to 2% lies in the top ten. These data come from a study of post-analysis software for immune sequencing data. The germline V gene has CDR1 KGHSH and CDR2 LQKENI. This CDR3 is 15 amino acids long. Trimming removed 3 bases at V and 1 base at J, with 12 bases between. Study-level results: Strong co-clustering by F measure was seen for same-batch samples. A significant reduction in normalized Chao1 diversity was observed in multiple sclerosis patients versus controls. Patients carried roughly 5 TRBV segments more frequently than controls did, and TRBV5-6, TRBV5-1 and TRBV20-1 were among them.

Sequencing used blood. The gene calls are TRBV18 and TRBJ1-1; D unclear. This sequence was found in a girl aged 10 to 17 with multiple sclerosis. DNA of the CDR3: TGTGCCAGCTCACCGCGTGCTTCCACGAACACTGAAGCTTTCTTT. As protein: CASSPRASTNTEAFF. The full variable domain, with the rest looked up from reference TRBV18 and TRBJ1-1, is NAGVMQNPRHLVRRRGQEARLRCSPMKGHSHVYWYRQLPEEGLKFMVYLQKENIIDESGMPKERFSAEFPKEGPSILRIQQVVRGDSAAYFCASSPRASTNTEAFFGQGTRLTVV.